Following are 26 T cell receptor beta chains from one sample sequenced in a study of T cells in Graves' hyperthyroidism and ophthalmopathy. What was amplified from RNA transcripts were TCR beta CDR3 regions. The HTBI set primed first-round TCR CDR3 RT-PCR. Each CDR3 protein gets one entry after TCRdb re-called the multiplex PCR reads with MiXCR. The data show about 380,000 distinct CDR3 sequences, with approximately 17% seen just once and 40% to 45% held by the top ten. The sequencing sample was made of blood. The origin of the receptors is a man between 18 and 35 years old with Graves' ophthalmopathy.

This clonotype has just a few counts. The chain couples TRBV27 to TRBJ1-1; perhaps TRBD1 as D (5 bases). This CDR3 comprises 15 residues. Germline V lookup: CDR1 MNHEY, CDR2 SMNVEV (reference sequence). V lost 5 bases to trimming and J lost 1 base, with 14 bases between them. CDR3 DNA: TGTGCCAGCAGTAACATGGGGGTACCGAACACTGAAGCTTTCTTT. It encodes CASSNMGVPNTEAFF.

The rearrangement uses TRBV15 and TRBJ1-1, with TRBD1 identical over 9 bases. The germline gives CDR1 LNHNV, CDR2 YYDKDF (reference sequence). The CDR3 has 15 residues. After removal of 1 base from V and 11 bases from J, the junction contained 11 bases not matched to a gene. CDR3 protein: CATSRGTGVSLRAFF. The DNA for the CDR3 is TGTGCCACCAGCAGAGGGACAGGGGTATCACTGAGGGCTTTCTTT.

Points on this clonotype: Since a much larger clone is just one base distant, this may be a read error. The J gene is TRBJ1-1, the V gene TRBV19; D call uncertain. V lost 9 bases and J lost 1, with 12 bases in between. CDR1 and CDR2 (germline): LNHDA, SQIVND (reference sequence). This CDR3 is 13 amino acids long. The CDR3, as DNA: TGTGCCAGCTGCCAGCGGGAGAACACTGAAGCTTTCTTT. Amino acid sequence: CASCQRENTEAFF.

In regard to this clonotype: This may be a read error, as it is one base from a much larger clone. This sequence joins TRBV6-2 or TRBV6-3 and TRBJ1-5; the D gene is possibly TRBD1 (5 bases). Germline lookup yields CDR1 MNHEY and CDR2 SVGEGT. The CDR3 contains 16 residues. Trimming removed 6 bases from V and 1 base from J, with 16 bases in between. CDR3 region: CASRPGRARSNQPQHF. DNA for the CDR3: TGTGCCAGCAGACCAGGCAGGGCTCGGAGCAATCAGCCCCAGCATTTT.

This clonotype was observed many times. The chain is built from TRBV6-1 and TRBJ2-7, with TRBD1 identical over 9 bases. V was pared by 5 bases and J by 4 bases, with 6 bases of the junction left unmatched. CDR1 and CDR2 from the germline V gene are MNHNS and SASEGT. The CDR3 length is 14 residues. CDR3 loop: CASSWGQGQYEQYF. The CDR3 bases are TGTGCCAGCAGTTGGGGACAGGGACAGTACGAGCAGTACTTC.

J is TRBJ2-1 and V is TRBV29-1, with 8 bases aligning to TRBD1. Losses at the gene ends were 3 bases for V and 0 bases for J; bases not matched to a gene: 1. This CDR3 has 14 residues. CDR1 and CDR2 (germline): SQVTM, ANQGSEA. The CDR3 DNA reads as TGCAGCGTTGAGGGACAGGTCTCCTACAATGAGCAGTTCTTC. Residues: CSVEGQVSYNEQFF.

V usage is TRBV19 and J usage is TRBJ1-6, with TRBD1 matching over 8 bases. Germline lookup yields CDR1 LNHDA and CDR2 SQIVND (reference sequence). Unmatched junction bases numbered 5, after V lost 3 bases and J lost 1 base. The CDR3 sequence is 17 residues long. The CDR3 DNA is TGTGCCAGTAGTATGGTACAGGGGGAATCCTATAATTCACCCCTCCACTTT. Amino acids: CASSMVQGESYNSPLHF.

This clonotype was found many times. V is TRBV2 and J is TRBJ2-6; 8 positions match TRBD1. Germline CDR1 and CDR2: SNHLY and FYNNEI. CDR3 size: 15 residues. V shed 10 bases, J shed 4 bases, and the junction held 9 bases outside the gene matches. This CDR3 reads CATGQGVVGANVLTF. In DNA form, the CDR3 reads TGTGCCACCGGACAGGGCGTCGTGGGGGCCAACGTCCTGACTTTC.

This clonotype was counted a few times. The chain links TRBV6-1 to TRBJ2-3, with 7 nucleotides matching TRBD1. Germline-derived CDR1 and CDR2 are MNHNS and SASEGT. CDR3 length: 14 amino acids. V shed 10 bases, J shed 0 bases, and the junction held 7 bases outside the gene matches. For the CDR3, the DNA is TGTGCCACCCTAATGACAGGGAGCACAGATACGCAGTATTTT. The encoded protein is CATLMTGSTDTQYF.

This chain joins TRBV5-1 and TRBJ1-3; no reliable D call. Germline CDR1 SGHRS, CDR2 YFSETQ. This CDR3 comprises 15 residues. Trimming left V 0 bases short and J 1 base short, with 8 bases between. The DNA of the CDR3 is TGCGCCAGCAGCTTGGAGGGTATTTCTGGAAACACCATATATTTT. It encodes CASSLEGISGNTIYF. The full variable domain, in which reference TRBV5-1 and TRBJ1-3 provide the parts outside the CDR3, is KAGVTQTPRYLIKTRGQQVTLSCSPISGHRSVSWYQQTPGQGLQFLFEYFSETQRNKGNFPGRFSGRQFSNSRSEMNVSTLELGDSALYLCASSLEGISGNTIYFGEGSWLTVV.

The chain uses TRBV29-1 and TRBJ1-1; TRBD1 might be the D (5 bases). The V gene's germline CDR1 is SQVTM and CDR2 ANQGSEA. The CDR3 sequence is 14 residues long. Trimming removed 1 base at V and 4 bases at J, with 13 bases between. The CDR3 DNA is TGCAGCGTTGAAGGGGCGCAGGGTGCCACTGAAGCTTTCTTT. Translating gives CSVEGAQGATEAFF.

This clonotype appeared a few times. The V and J genes are TRBV2 and TRBJ1-2; D uncertain. The CDR3 is made up of 16 amino acids. With 2 bases removed from V and 5 bases from J, the gap between germline ends came to 18 bases. Germline CDR1 is SNHLY and CDR2 is FYNNEI. The CDR3 spells CASSEYLADSWYGYTF. In DNA, the CDR3 is TGTGCCAGCAGTGAATATCTCGCGGACTCATGGTATGGCTACACCTTC.

V gene TRBV11-2 combines with J gene TRBJ2-2, with 7 bases that match TRBD1. Germline CDR1 SGHAT, CDR2 FQNNGV. The CDR3 is made up of 14 amino acids. V trimming: 4 bases; J trimming: 5 bases; junction bases outside the gene matches: 4. The CDR3 here is CASSSPGGTGELFF. The CDR3 bases are TGTGCCAGCAGCTCGCCAGGGGGAACCGGGGAGCTGTTTTTT.

This clonotype came up many times. The V call is TRBV7-6, the J call TRBJ2-1; D call uncertain. The CDR3 length is 14 residues. Deletions cut 4 bases from V and 4 bases from J, with 11 bases between. The germline V gene has CDR1 SGHVS and CDR2 FNYEAQ. The DNA of the CDR3 is TGTGCCAGCAGCTCAAGCCCCGGGTACAATGAGCAGTTCTTC. This translates into CASSSSPGYNEQFF.

The gene calls are TRBV6-2 or TRBV6-3 and TRBJ2-1, with 14 bases fitting TRBD2. Germline values: CDR1 MNHEY, CDR2 SVGEGT. The CDR3 runs to 16 residues. V trimming: 7 bases; J trimming: 8 bases; junction bases outside the gene matches: 10. CDR3 nucleotide sequence: TGTGCCAGCACCCTCCCCGGGACTAGCGGGGGACATGAGCAGTTCTTC. It codes for CASTLPGTSGGHEQFF.

The chain employs TRBV6-6 and TRBJ1-1; D ambiguous. The CDR3 runs 13 residues. Germline V CDR1 and CDR2: MNHNY, SVGAGI (reference sequence). V lost 0 bases and J 6 bases, leaving 8 bases between the germline ends. The CDR3 is CASSYSVGAEAFF. The CDR3 bases are TGTGCCAGCAGTTACTCGGTGGGCGCTGAAGCTTTCTTT.

The V gene is TRBV28, the J gene TRBJ2-1; 9 positions match TRBD2. J lost 8 bases, V lost 1 base, and 12 bases had no gene match. Looked up from germline, CDR1 is MDHEN and CDR2 is SYDVKM. There are 17 residues in the CDR3. CDR3 amino acids: CASSLSRLAVMLDEQFF. The CDR3 DNA sequence: TGTGCCAGCAGTTTATCTCGACTAGCGGTTATGTTGGATGAGCAGTTCTTC.

In this sample, this clonotype turned up a few times. This chain connects TRBV27 to TRBJ1-5, with 9 nucleotides matching TRBD1. V lost 5 bases to trimming and J lost 0 bases; unmatched junction nucleotides: 11. CDR1 and CDR2 (germline): MNHEY, SMNVEV (reference sequence). The CDR3 is made up of 18 amino acids. CDR3 residues: CASSGETGGFYSNQPQHF. For the CDR3, the DNA is TGTGCCAGCAGTGGGGAGACAGGGGGATTCTATAGCAATCAGCCCCAGCATTTT.

This chain links TRBV18 with TRBJ1-1; tentatively, D is TRBD1 (6 bases). Germline values: CDR1 KGHSH, CDR2 LQKENI. CDR3 length: 15 residues. V was clipped by 3 bases and J by 4 bases, with 15 bases between them. The CDR3 here is CASSPENRATTEAFF. The CDR3 DNA sequence: TGTGCCAGCTCACCGGAAAACAGGGCAACCACTGAAGCTTTCTTT. Full variable domain (remainder filled in from reference TRBV18 and TRBJ1-1): NAGVMQNPRHLVRRRGQEARLRCSPMKGHSHVYWYRQLPEEGLKFMVYLQKENIIDESGMPKERFSAEFPKEGPSILRIQQVVRGDSAAYFCASSPENRATTEAFFGQGTRLTVV.

The chain combines TRBV7-2 with TRBJ2-5; possibly TRBD1 or TRBD2 for D (6 bases each). Germline V lookup: CDR1 SGHTA, CDR2 FQGNSA. The CDR3 extends over 15 amino acids. The V end was cut by 0 bases, the J end by 4 bases, with 12 bases between. The CDR3 sequence is CASSLARGVGETQYF. Written as DNA, the CDR3 is TGTGCCAGCAGCTTAGCAAGGGGGGTAGGAGAGACCCAGTACTTC. The whole variable domain, remainder taken from reference TRBV7-2 and TRBJ2-5, is GAGVSQSPSNKVTEKGKDVELRCDPISGHTALYWYRQSLGQGLEFLIYFQGNSAPDKSGLPSDRFSAERTGGSVSTLTIQRTQQEDSAVYLCASSLARGVGETQYFGPGTRLLVL.

This clonotype is judged medium-sized. The chain joins TRBV7-2 to TRBJ2-3; D may correspond to TRBD1 or TRBD2 (5 bases each). V was clipped by 6 bases and J by 2 bases, with 18 bases between them. The CDR3 contains 16 residues. Germline CDR1 SGHTA, CDR2 FQGNSA. CDR3 nucleotides: TGTGCCAGCAGTCTGAGGGGTGTGACTTCCACAGATACGCAGTATTTT. Translated: CASSLRGVTSTDTQYF.

In this sample, this clonotype turned up a few times. J is TRBJ2-3 and V is TRBV6-1; D is possibly TRBD2 (6 bases). V was clipped by 6 bases and J by 3 bases, with 16 bases between them. CDR3 length: 15 amino acids. Germline V lookup: CDR1 MNHNS, CDR2 SASEGT. The CDR3 bases are TGTGCCAGCAGCTGGGGAGGTGGAGGGACAGATACGCAGTATTTT. Translating gives CASSWGGGGTDTQYF.

This sequence joins TRBV7-3 and TRBJ1-1; a weak D match, TRBD1 (5 bases). Trimming took off 0 bases at V and 10 bases at J, with 12 bases between the two ends. Germline CDR1 SGHTA, CDR2 FQGTGA. The CDR3 totals 13 residues. The CDR3 protein is CASSLTSTGRAFF. In DNA form, the CDR3 reads TGTGCCAGCAGCTTAACGTCAACAGGTCGAGCTTTCTTT.

The sample holds a few counts of this clonotype. The chain employs TRBV5-1 and TRBJ2-1, with D perhaps matching TRBD1 or TRBD2 (5 bases each). V was trimmed by 4 bases and J by 8 bases, leaving 16 bases between them. The CDR3 covers 14 residues. Germline loops: CDR1 SGHRS, CDR2 YFSETQ. CDR3 amino acids: CASSGPGPVDEQFF. The CDR3 region has the DNA TGCGCCAGCAGCGGGCCGGGACCAGTGGATGAGCAGTTCTTC.

This clonotype was recorded at least ten times. The chain links TRBV6-2 or TRBV6-3 to TRBJ2-5, with D perhaps TRBD1 or TRBD2 (5 bases each). Per the germline V gene, CDR1 is MNHEY and CDR2 is SVGEGT. The length of the CDR3 is 12 residues. The V end was cut by 6 bases, the J end by 5 bases, with 10 bases between. DNA of the CDR3: TGTGCCAGCAGACCCCGGGGCGAGACCCAGTACTTC. It encodes CASRPRGETQYF.

This clonotype was counted a few times. CDR3 loop: CASSFSDLTGNTIYF. Written as DNA, the CDR3 is TGTGCCAGCAGTTTCTCAGACCTTACTGGAAACACCATATATTTT. The J gene is TRBJ1-3, the V gene TRBV28; D unresolved. CDR3 length: 15 residues. Trimming removed 3 bases from V and 2 bases from J, with 11 bases in between. Looked up from germline, CDR1 is MDHEN and CDR2 is SYDVKM.